These 21 T cell receptor beta chains were sequenced from one sample in a study of early T cells in non-severe SARS-CoV-2 infection. Each CDR3 protein is one row after TCRdb ran MiXCR on the 5' RACE reads. The top ten hold about 14% of the sample, which has about 71,000 distinct CDR3 sequences, roughly 13% seen once. The sequencing input was whole blood. Receptor source: an adult who was a healthcare worker with PCR-confirmed SARS-CoV-2 infection or an uninfected control (not recorded which).

This clonotype turned up a few times. One end of the junction fails to match germline, which may point to a read error. The chain employs TRBV5-6 and TRBJ2-6; weak D call: TRBD1 (5 bases). CDR1 and CDR2 from the germline V gene are SGHDT and YYEEEE. CDR3 length equals 15 residues. CDR3 DNA sequence: TGTGCCAGCAGCTTGGGACGCTCTGGGGCCAACGTCCTGATTTTC. Amino acid sequence: CASSLGRSGANVLIF.

This clonotype turned up a few times. The chain has TRBV20-1 and TRBJ2-2, with no clear D. Germline CDR1 and CDR2: DFQATT and SNEGSKA (reference sequence). This CDR3 has 14 amino acids. Between the trimmed V and J ends, which lost 7 bases and 5 bases, there was a span of 17 bases. The CDR3 spells CSVLWAGGTGELFF. CDR3 bases: TGCAGTGTGCTTTGGGCAGGCGGTACCGGGGAGCTGTTTTTT.

The CDR3 reads CASSFTTVNQPQHF. CDR3 nucleotide sequence: TGTGCCAGCAGTTTTACGACAGTCAATCAGCCCCAGCATTTT. The J gene is TRBJ1-5, the V gene TRBV12-3 or TRBV12-4; tentative D call: TRBD1 (5 bases). The V end lost 3 bases, the J end lost 3 bases, and 9 bases lay between the germline ends. CDR3 length: 14 residues.

This clonotype was detected only a few times. The genes are TRBV18 and TRBJ1-1; no firm D call. The germline CDR1 and CDR2 sequences are KGHSH and LQKENI. V lost 3 bases to trimming and J lost 5 bases, with 10 bases between them. This CDR3 is built from 13 residues. The CDR3 reads CASSPEAGTEAFF. The CDR3 nucleotides read TGTGCCAGCTCACCCGAGGCTGGAACTGAAGCTTTCTTT.

The count of this clonotype is one. The chain employs TRBV28 and TRBJ2-5, with 10 bases lining up with TRBD2. The V segment lost 4 bases and the J segment 4 bases; nucleotides outside the gene matches: 9. This CDR3 region has 16 residues. From germline, CDR1 is MDHEN and CDR2 SYDVKM. The chain's CDR3 is CASSSRKRGGGETQYF. CDR3 bases: TGTGCCAGCAGTTCGAGAAAGCGGGGGGGCGGAGAGACCCAGTACTTC.

The chain employs TRBV11-2 and TRBJ2-2; D is unresolved. Trimming stripped 2 bases from V and 1 base from J, with 20 bases between. This CDR3 has 19 amino acids. The V gene's germline CDR1 is SGHAT and CDR2 FQNNGV. CDR3 sequence: CASSLWFALGAKNTGELFF. DNA of the CDR3: TGTGCCAGCAGCTTATGGTTTGCTTTGGGCGCAAAGAACACCGGGGAGCTGTTTTTT.

This clonotype was picked up a small number of times. DNA for the CDR3: TGTGCCAGCTCACCAGGGGGGCCCAATGAGCAGTTCTTC. As protein: CASSPGGPNEQFF. The J gene is TRBJ2-1, the V gene TRBV18; the D call may be TRBD1 or TRBD2 (6 bases each). Trimming removed 2 bases from V and 6 bases from J, with 8 bases in between. Germline V gene lookup returns CDR1 KGHSH and CDR2 LQKENI. The CDR3 sequence is 13 residues long.

This clonotype was observed a handful of times. CDR3 loop: CASSRGMNTEAFF. The CDR3, as DNA: TGTGCCAGCAGCAGGGGGATGAACACTGAAGCTTTCTTT. V usage is TRBV3-1 and J usage is TRBJ1-1, with D possibly matching TRBD1 (6 bases). V was pared by 5 bases and J by 0 bases, with 7 bases between. Germline V gene data show CDR1 as LGHDT and CDR2 as YNNKEL (reference sequence). CDR3 length equals 13 residues.

The table lists this clonotype with a few counts. As DNA, the CDR3 is TGTGCCAGCTCACAGGTAGTTGGCGAGCAGTACTTC. It specifies CASSQVVGEQYF. V usage is TRBV18 and J usage is TRBJ2-7, with D uncertain. The CDR3 loop spans 12 amino acids. With 4 bases removed from V and 6 bases from J, the gap between germline ends came to 10 bases. Germline-derived CDR1 and CDR2 are KGHSH and LQKENI.

In its sample, this clonotype was seen many times. V usage is TRBV6-6 and J usage is TRBJ1-1; D is ambiguous. The CDR3 is 13 amino acids. In germline, CDR1 is MNHNY, CDR2 SVGAGI (reference sequence). The V end was cut by 8 bases, the J end by 1 base, with 11 bases between. This CDR3 reads CASGGHQNTEAFF. DNA of the CDR3: TGTGCCAGCGGAGGGCACCAGAACACTGAAGCTTTCTTT.

J is TRBJ2-5 and V is TRBV18, with unresolved D. The CDR3 spans 16 residues. Trimming pared 5 bases from V and 0 bases from J, leaving 16 bases between. The germline V gene encodes CDR1 KGHSH and CDR2 LQKENI. For the CDR3, the DNA is TGTGCCAGCTCATCGACCCTACGGCCTCACCAAGAGACCCAGTACTTC. Its translation: CASSSTLRPHQETQYF.

This clonotype was seen more than once but under ten times. The chain combines TRBV29-1 with TRBJ2-1, with 10 bases matching TRBD1. CDR1 and CDR2 (germline): SQVTM, ANQGSEA. The CDR3 covers 13 residues. V shed 6 bases, J shed 7 bases, and the junction held 6 bases outside the gene matches. The CDR3 is CSVPGTGVNEQFF. CDR3 bases: TGCAGCGTCCCCGGGACAGGGGTTAATGAGCAGTTCTTC.

This clonotype was observed a few times. The CDR3 DNA reads as TGTGCCACCAGGGGCTCTGGGGCCAACGTCCTGACTTTC. It specifies CATRGSGANVLTF. The chain combines TRBV3-1 with TRBJ2-6; a weak D match, TRBD1 (6 bases). The CDR3 is 13 residues long. The germline V gene encodes CDR1 LGHDT and CDR2 YNNKEL (reference sequence). Trimming cost V 10 bases and J 0 bases, with 7 bases left between them.

In DNA, the CDR3 is TGTGCCAGCAGGGACCAGGGTAGAGCTTTCTTT. It yields the protein CASRDQGRAFF. The gene calls are TRBV9 and TRBJ1-1; a weak D match, TRBD1 (5 bases). Germline CDR1 and CDR2: SGDLS and YYNGEE. Between the trimmed V and J ends, which lost 5 bases and 10 bases, there was a span of 12 bases. This CDR3 is 11 amino acids long.

The genes are TRBV5-1 and TRBJ2-3; TRBD1 matches at 9 bases. The V gene end was trimmed by 3 bases and the J gene end by 5 bases; junction bases not matched to a gene: 7. The CDR3 totals 15 residues. CDR1 is SGHRS, CDR2 YFSETQ, per germline. CDR3 sequence reads: CASSSTGGERDTQYF. CDR3 DNA: TGCGCCAGCAGCTCCACAGGGGGCGAGAGAGATACGCAGTATTTT. Looking up the rest from reference TRBV5-1 and TRBJ2-3 gives the full variable domain: KAGVTQTPRYLIKTRGQQVTLSCSPISGHRSVSWYQQTPGQGLQFLFEYFSETQRNKGNFPGRFSGRQFSNSRSEMNVSTLELGDSALYLCASSSTGGERDTQYFGPGTRLTVL.

In its sample, this clonotype was seen a few times. The chain employs TRBV6-5 and TRBJ1-1; no clear D. In germline, CDR1 is MNHEY, CDR2 SVGAGI. Trimming cost V 0 bases and J 4 bases, with 12 bases left between them. The CDR3 runs 15 residues. This CDR3 reads CASSYSGPGLTEAFF. The CDR3 region has the DNA TGTGCCAGCAGTTACTCAGGTCCGGGTCTCACTGAAGCTTTCTTT.

This clonotype appeared many times. This chain links TRBV20-1 with TRBJ2-3; no reliable D call. Germline V gene sequence: CDR1 DFQATT, CDR2 SNEGSKA (reference sequence). Trimming pared 3 bases from V and 0 bases from J, leaving 7 bases between. The length of the CDR3 is 13 residues. CDR3 bases: TGCAGTGCTAGTTGGGTCAGCACAGATACGCAGTATTTT. Amino acids: CSASWVSTDTQYF.

V and J are TRBV7-3 and TRBJ2-1, with 9 bases identical to TRBD1. Per germline, CDR1 SGHTA and CDR2 FQGTGA. V was clipped by 5 bases and J by 6 bases; unmatched bases: 8. The CDR3 consists of 15 residues. CDR3 in DNA: TGTGCCAGCAGCCCGTCCCGGGACAGGGTCAATGAGCAGTTCTTC. It translates to CASSPSRDRVNEQFF. Together with reference TRBV7-3 and TRBJ2-1, the CDR3 gives the full variable domain: GAGVSQTPSNKVTEKGKYVELRCDPISGHTALYWYRQSLGQGPEFLIYFQGTGAADDSGLPNDRFFAVRPEGSVSTLKIQRTERGDSAVYLCASSPSRDRVNEQFFGPGTRLTVL.

The J gene is TRBJ2-3, the V gene TRBV6-6, with 12 nucleotides matching TRBD2. Germline V gene sequence: CDR1 MNHNY, CDR2 SVGAGI (reference sequence). This CDR3 has 19 residues. V gave up 5 bases and J gave up 4 bases; unmatched junction bases: 16. The CDR3 sequence is CASSTTATTGLAGADTQYF. In nucleotides, the CDR3 is TGTGCCAGCAGTACGACCGCTACAACGGGACTAGCGGGCGCAGATACGCAGTATTTT.

This clonotype appeared a few times. The chain links TRBV4-2 to TRBJ2-4; D unclear. CDR1 LGHNA and CDR2 YNFKEQ come from the germline V gene. The length of the CDR3 is 13 residues. Trimming removed 0 bases at V and 0 bases at J, with 0 bases between. The DNA of the CDR3 is TGTGCCAGCAGCCAAGAAGCCAAAAACATTCAGTACTTC. Translating it yields CASSQEAKNIQYF.

The chain is built from TRBV28 and TRBJ1-5; D is unclear. The CDR3 sequence is 12 residues long. Looked up from germline, CDR1 is MDHEN and CDR2 is SYDVKM. Trimming shortened V by 6 bases and J by 6 bases, and 9 bases separated the two germline ends. CDR3: CASSITSQPQHF. CDR3 DNA sequence: TGTGCCAGCAGCATCACTAGTCAGCCCCAGCATTTT.